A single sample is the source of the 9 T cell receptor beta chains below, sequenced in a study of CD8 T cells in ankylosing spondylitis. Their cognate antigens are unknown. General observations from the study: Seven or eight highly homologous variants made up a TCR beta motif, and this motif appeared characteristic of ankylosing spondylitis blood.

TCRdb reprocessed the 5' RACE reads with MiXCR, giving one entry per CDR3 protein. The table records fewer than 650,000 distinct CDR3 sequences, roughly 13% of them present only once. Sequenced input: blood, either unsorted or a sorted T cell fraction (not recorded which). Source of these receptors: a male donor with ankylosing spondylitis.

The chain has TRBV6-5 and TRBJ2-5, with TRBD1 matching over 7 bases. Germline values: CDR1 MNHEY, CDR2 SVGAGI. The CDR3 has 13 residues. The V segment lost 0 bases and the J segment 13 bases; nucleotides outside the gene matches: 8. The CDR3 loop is CASSYSTTGRLYF. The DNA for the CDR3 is TGTGCCAGCAGTTACTCGACGACAGGGCGATTGTACTTC.

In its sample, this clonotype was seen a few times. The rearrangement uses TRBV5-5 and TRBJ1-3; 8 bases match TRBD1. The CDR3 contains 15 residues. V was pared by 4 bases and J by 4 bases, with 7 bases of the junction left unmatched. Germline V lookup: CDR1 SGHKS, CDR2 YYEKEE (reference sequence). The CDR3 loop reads CASSKDRGAGNTIYF. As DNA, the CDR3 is TGTGCCAGCAGCAAAGACAGGGGCGCCGGAAACACCATATATTTT.

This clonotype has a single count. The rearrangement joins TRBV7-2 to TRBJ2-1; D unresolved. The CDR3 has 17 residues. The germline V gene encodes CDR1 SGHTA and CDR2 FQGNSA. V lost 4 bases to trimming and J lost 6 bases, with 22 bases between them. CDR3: CASSSRPAPLPGNEQFF. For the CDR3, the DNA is TGTGCCAGCAGCTCTAGGCCAGCCCCCCTACCCGGCAATGAGCAGTTCTTC.

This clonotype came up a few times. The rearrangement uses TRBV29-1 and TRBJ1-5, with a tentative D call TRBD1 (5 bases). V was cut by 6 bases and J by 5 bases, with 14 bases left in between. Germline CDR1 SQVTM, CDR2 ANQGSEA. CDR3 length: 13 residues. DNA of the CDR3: TGCAGCGTCCGGGGGGATATGGATCAGCCCCAGCATTTT. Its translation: CSVRGDMDQPQHF.

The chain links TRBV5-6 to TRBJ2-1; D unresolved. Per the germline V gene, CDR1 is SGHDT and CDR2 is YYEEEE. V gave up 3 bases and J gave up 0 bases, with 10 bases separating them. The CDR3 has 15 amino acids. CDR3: CASSSGLLSYNEQFF. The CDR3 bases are TGTGCCAGCAGCTCCGGGCTCCTCTCCTACAATGAGCAGTTCTTC.

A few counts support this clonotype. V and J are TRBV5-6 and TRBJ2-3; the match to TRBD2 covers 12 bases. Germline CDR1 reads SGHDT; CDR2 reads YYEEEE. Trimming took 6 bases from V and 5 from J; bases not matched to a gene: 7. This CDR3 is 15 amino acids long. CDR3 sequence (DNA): TGTGCCAGCATCCATGCGGGACTAGCGGGAGATACGCAGTATTTT. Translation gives CASIHAGLAGDTQYF. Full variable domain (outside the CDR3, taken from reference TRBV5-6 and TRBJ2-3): DAGVTQSPTHLIKTRGQQVTLRCSPKSGHDTVSWYQQALGQGPQFIFQYYEEEERQRGNFPDRFSGHQFPNYSSELNVNALLLGDSALYLCASIHAGLAGDTQYFGPGTRLTVL.

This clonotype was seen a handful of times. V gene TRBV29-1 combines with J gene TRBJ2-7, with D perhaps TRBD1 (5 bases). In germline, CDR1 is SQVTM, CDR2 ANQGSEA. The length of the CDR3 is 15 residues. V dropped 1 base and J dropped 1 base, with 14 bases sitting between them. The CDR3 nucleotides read TGCAGCGTTGAAGGGATCACAGGCTTTTCCTACGAGCAGTACTTC. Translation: CSVEGITGFSYEQYF.

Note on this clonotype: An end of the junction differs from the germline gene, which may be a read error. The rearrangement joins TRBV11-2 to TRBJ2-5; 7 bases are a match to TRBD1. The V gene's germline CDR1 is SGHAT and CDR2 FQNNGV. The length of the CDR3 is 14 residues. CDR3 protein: CASSIGQVQGTQYF. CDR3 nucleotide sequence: TGTGCCAGCAGCATAGGACAGGTCCAAGGGACCCAGTACTTC.

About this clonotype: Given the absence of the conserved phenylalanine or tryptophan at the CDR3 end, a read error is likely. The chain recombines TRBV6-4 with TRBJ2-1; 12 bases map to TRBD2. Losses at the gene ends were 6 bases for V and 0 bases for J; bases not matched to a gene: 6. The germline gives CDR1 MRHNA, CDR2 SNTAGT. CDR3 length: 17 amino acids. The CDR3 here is CASSEWTSGTSYNEQFY. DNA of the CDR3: TGTGCCAGCAGCGAGTGGACTAGCGGGACCTCCTACAATGAGCAGTTCTAC.